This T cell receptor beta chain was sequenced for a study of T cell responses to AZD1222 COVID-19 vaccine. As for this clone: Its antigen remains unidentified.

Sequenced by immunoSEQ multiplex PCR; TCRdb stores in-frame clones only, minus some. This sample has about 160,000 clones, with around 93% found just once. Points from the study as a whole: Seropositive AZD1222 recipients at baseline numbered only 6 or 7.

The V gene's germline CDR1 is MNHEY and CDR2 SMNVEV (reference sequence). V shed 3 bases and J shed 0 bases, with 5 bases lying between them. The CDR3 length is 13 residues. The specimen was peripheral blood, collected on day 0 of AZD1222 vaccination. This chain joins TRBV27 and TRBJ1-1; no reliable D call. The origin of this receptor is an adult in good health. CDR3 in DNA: TGTGCCAGCAGTTTCGCGATGAACACTGAAGCTTTCTTT. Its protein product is CASSFAMNTEAFF.